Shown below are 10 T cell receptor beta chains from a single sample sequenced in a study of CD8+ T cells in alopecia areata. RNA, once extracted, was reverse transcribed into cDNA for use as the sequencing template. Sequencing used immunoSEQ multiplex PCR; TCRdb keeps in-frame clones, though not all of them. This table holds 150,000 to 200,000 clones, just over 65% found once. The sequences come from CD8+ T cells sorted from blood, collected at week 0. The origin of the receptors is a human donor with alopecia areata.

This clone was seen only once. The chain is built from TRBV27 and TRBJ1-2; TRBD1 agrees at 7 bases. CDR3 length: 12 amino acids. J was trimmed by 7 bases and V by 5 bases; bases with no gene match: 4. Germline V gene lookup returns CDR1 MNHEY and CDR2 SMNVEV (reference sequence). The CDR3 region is CASSPGGVGYTF. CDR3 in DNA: TGTGCCAGCAGTCCAGGGGGGGTTGGCTACACCTTC.

CDR3: CATRSGGYTF. CDR3 in DNA: TGTGCCACCCGGTCGGGTGGCTACACCTTC. The V gene is TRBV19, the J gene TRBJ1-2; no firm D call. CDR1 and CDR2 from the germline V gene are LNHDA and SQIVND (reference sequence). The CDR3 has 10 amino acids. Deletions cut 10 bases from V and 7 bases from J, with 10 bases between.

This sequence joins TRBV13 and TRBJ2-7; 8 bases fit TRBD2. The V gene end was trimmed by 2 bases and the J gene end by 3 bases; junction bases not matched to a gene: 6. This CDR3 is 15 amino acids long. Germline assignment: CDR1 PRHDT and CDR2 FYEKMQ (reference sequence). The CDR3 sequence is CASSLPRGGSYEQYF. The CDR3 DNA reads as TGTGCCAGCAGCTTACCCCGGGGGGGCAGCTACGAGCAGTACTTC.

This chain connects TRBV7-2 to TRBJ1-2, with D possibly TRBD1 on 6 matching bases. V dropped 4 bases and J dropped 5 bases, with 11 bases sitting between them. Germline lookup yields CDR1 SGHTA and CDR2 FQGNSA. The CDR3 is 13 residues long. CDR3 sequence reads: CASSYDRIYGYTF. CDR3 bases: TGTGCCAGCAGCTACGACAGGATATATGGCTACACCTTC.

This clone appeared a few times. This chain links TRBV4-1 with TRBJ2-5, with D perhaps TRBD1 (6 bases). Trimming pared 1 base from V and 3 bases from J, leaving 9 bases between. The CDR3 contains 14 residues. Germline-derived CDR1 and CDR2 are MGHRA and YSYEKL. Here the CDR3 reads CASSQGPGEETQYF. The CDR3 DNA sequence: TGCGCCAGCAGCCAAGGTCCAGGGGAAGAGACCCAGTACTTC.

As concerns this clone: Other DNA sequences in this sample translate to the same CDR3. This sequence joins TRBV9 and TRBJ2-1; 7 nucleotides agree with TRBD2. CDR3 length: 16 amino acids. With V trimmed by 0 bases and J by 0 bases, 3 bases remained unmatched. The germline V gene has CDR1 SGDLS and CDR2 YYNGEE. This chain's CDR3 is CASSVGGGSSYNEQFF. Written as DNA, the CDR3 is TGTGCCAGCAGCGTAGGGGGCGGGAGCTCCTACAATGAGCAGTTCTTC.

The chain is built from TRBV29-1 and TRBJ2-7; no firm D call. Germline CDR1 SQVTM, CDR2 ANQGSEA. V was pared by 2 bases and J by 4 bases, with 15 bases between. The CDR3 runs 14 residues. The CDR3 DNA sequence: TGCAGCGTTGAATTGACGAGTAGGGATTACGAGCAGTACTTC. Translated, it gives CSVELTSRDYEQYF.

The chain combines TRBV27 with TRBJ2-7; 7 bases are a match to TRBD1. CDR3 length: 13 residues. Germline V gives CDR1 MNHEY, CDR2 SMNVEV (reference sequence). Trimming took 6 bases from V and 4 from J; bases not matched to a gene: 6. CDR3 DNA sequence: TGTGCCAGCAGAATTACAGGGGATTACGAGCAGTACTTC. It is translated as CASRITGDYEQYF.

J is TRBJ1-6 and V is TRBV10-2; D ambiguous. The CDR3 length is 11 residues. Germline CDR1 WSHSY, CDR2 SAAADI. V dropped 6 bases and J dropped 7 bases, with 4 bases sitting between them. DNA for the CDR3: TGCGCCAGCAGCGACAATTCACCCCTCCACTTT. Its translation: CASSDNSPLHF.

As DNA, the CDR3 is TGTGCCAGCAGCTTGGGGGTATCCGGGGCCAACGTCCTGACTTTC. As protein: CASSLGVSGANVLTF. This chain links TRBV5-6 with TRBJ2-6; D is unclear. With 0 bases removed from V and 4 bases from J, the gap between germline ends came to 8 bases. CDR3 length: 15 residues. CDR1 is SGHDT, CDR2 YYEEEE, per germline. Variable domain in full (rest from reference TRBV5-6 and TRBJ2-6): DAGVTQSPTHLIKTRGQQVTLRCSPKSGHDTVSWYQQALGQGPQFIFQYYEEEERQRGNFPDRFSGHQFPNYSSELNVNALLLGDSALYLCASSLGVSGANVLTFGAGSRLTVL.